The 10 T cell receptor beta chains below all came from one sample that was sequenced in a study of cytomegalovirus exposure and HLA in healthy donors. Use of 60 Vbeta and 13 Jbeta primers characterized the PCR. The data were produced by immunoSEQ multiplex PCR, yet TCRdb's version contains in-frame clones alone and is incomplete. The repertoire has around 91,000 clones, roughly 73% of them found once; the top ten carry approximately 4.8%. The sample comprised PBMCs. All receptors derive from a male donor in good health and CMV-seropositive.

The chain recombines TRBV21-1 with TRBJ2-7; the DNA was not used to check the table's D call, TRBD1. TRBV21-1 is termed a pseudogene. CDR3 length equals 11 residues. This chain's CDR3 is CASSKVQEQYF. The CDR3 DNA is TGTGCCAGCAGCAAAGTACAGGAGCAGTACTTC.

This clone was found a few times. V gene TRBV6-6 combines with J gene TRBJ2-7; a possible D gene is TRBD1 (7 bases). V was trimmed by 6 bases and J by 1 base, leaving 16 bases between them. CDR1 and CDR2 (germline): MNHNY, SVGAGI (reference sequence). CDR3 length equals 15 residues. The CDR3 coding sequence is TGTGCCAGCAGCCTGAGTCCAGGGGGGTCCTACGAGCAGTACTTC. Protein product: CASSLSPGGSYEQYF.

This clone was seen a few times. The chain links TRBV6-5 to TRBJ2-7; maybe TRBD1 (6 bases). The CDR3 loop spans 15 amino acids. Germline V gives CDR1 MNHEY, CDR2 SVGAGI. V lost 7 bases, J lost 4 bases, and 20 bases lay in between. The CDR3 region is CASTLSGVGTYEQYF. DNA for the CDR3: TGTGCCAGCACTTTATCAGGGGTTGGGACGTACGAGCAGTACTTC.

A single count supports this clone. This chain uses TRBV27 with TRBJ2-2; D may be TRBD1 (6 bases). The CDR3 length is 15 residues. Trimming took 4 bases from V and 2 from J, leaving 11 bases between them. CDR1 is MNHEY and CDR2 is SMNVEV in the germline V gene (reference sequence). Written as DNA, the CDR3 is TGTGCCAGCAGTTCCGGGACACTCAACACCGGGGAGCTGTTTTTT. Amino acid sequence: CASSSGTLNTGELFF.

CDR3 sequence reads: CASSTIRDRGFEAFF. The CDR3 DNA reads TGTGCCAGCAGCACGATTCGGGACAGGGGGTTTGAAGCTTTCTTT. The chain couples TRBV11-2 to TRBJ1-1; 11 bases line up with TRBD1. CDR1 and CDR2 from the germline V gene are SGHAT and FQNNGV. The CDR3 is 15 residues long. V gave up 5 bases and J gave up 7 bases; unmatched junction bases: 9.

This clone occurred a few times. CDR3 residues: CASSLLTVNQPQHF. CDR3 nucleotides: TGTGCCAGCAGTTTATTAACGGTCAATCAGCCCCAGCATTTT. The chain links TRBV28 to TRBJ1-5; D is uncertain. The CDR3 covers 14 residues. Trimming pared 1 base from V and 3 bases from J, leaving 7 bases between. From germline, CDR1 is MDHEN and CDR2 SYDVKM.

V gene TRBV6-5 combines with J gene TRBJ1-4; D ambiguous. V was shortened by 2 bases and J by 2 bases, with 6 bases between the two germline ends. The CDR3 loop spans 14 amino acids. CDR1 is MNHEY and CDR2 is SVGAGI in the germline V gene. The DNA for the CDR3 is TGTGCCAGCAGTTACAGAGGCACTAATGAAAAACTGTTTTTT. Its protein is CASSYRGTNEKLFF.

The gene calls are TRBV5-1 and TRBJ2-3, with D possibly matching TRBD2 (5 bases). V was shortened by 4 bases and J by 2 bases, with 14 bases between the two germline ends. The CDR3 has 15 residues. Germline CDR1 is SGHRS and CDR2 is YFSETQ. The CDR3 is CASSPRTPPTDTQYF. In DNA, the CDR3 is TGCGCCAGCAGCCCTAGGACTCCACCCACAGATACGCAGTATTTT.

The rearrangement links TRBV6-1 to TRBJ1-4, with 7 nucleotides matching TRBD1. The junction had 4 bases not matched to a gene; V was cut back by 6 bases and J by 0 bases. CDR1 is MNHNS, CDR2 SASEGT, per germline. The CDR3 consists of 15 residues. The CDR3 loop is CASSGTAATNEKLFF. For the CDR3, the DNA is TGTGCCAGCAGCGGGACAGCTGCAACTAATGAAAAACTGTTTTTT.

CDR3: CASSLGEGRVEAFF. As DNA, the CDR3 is TGTGCCAGCAGCTTAGGTGAGGGTAGAGTAGAAGCTTTCTTT. The chain couples TRBV13 to TRBJ1-1; no firm D call. The germline CDR1 and CDR2 sequences are PRHDT and FYEKMQ (reference sequence). Trimming stripped 0 bases from V and 8 bases from J, with 13 bases between. The CDR3 loop spans 14 amino acids.